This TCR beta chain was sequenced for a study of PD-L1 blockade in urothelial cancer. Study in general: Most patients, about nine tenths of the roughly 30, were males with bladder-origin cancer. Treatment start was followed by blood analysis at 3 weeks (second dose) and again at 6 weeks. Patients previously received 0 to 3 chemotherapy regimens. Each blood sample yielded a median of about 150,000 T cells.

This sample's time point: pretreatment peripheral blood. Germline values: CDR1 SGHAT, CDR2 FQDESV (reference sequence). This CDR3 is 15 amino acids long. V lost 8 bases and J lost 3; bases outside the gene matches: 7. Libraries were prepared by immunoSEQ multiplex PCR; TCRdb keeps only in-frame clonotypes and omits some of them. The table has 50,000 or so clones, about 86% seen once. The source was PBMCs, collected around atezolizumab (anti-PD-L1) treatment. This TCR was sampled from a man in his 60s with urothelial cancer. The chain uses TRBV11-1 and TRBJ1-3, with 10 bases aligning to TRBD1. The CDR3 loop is CASDETGGNGNTIYF. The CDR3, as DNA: TGTGCCAGCGACGAGACAGGGGGCAATGGAAACACCATATATTTT.